This T cell receptor (beta chain) was sequenced in a study of beta chain features in type 1 diabetes. On the study more broadly: Examined across all samples were about 110 million sorted cells.

Germline CDR1 SGHRS, CDR2 YFSETQ. V lost 4 bases to trimming and J lost 6 bases, with 10 bases between them. CDR3 length: 13 residues. Regarding the study as a whole: Moderately but significantly shorter TCRB CDR3s were found in Type 1 diabetes patients in all four CD4+ subsets. Individuals with type 1 diabetes displayed fewer insertions and more deletions at VDJ junctions.

The isolated RNA, all of it, was reverse transcribed, so expressed TCRB transcripts were what got sequenced. Clones were sequenced by immunoSEQ multiplex PCR, and TCRdb holds only the in-frame ones, with some missing. Here the sample spans 300,000 to 350,000 clones, around 9.3% being singletons. The table lists this clone with a few counts. Its antigen is still unknown. The rearrangement uses TRBV5-1 and TRBJ2-2; D is unclear. The clonotype originates from a man aged 30-40 years with type 1 diabetes. The specimen sequenced was central memory CD4+ T cells from blood. The CDR3 sequence is CASSPDFPGELFF. The CDR3, as DNA: TGCGCCAGCAGCCCGGATTTCCCCGGGGAGCTGTTTTTT.